This paragraph covers one T cell receptor (beta chain) sequence. Its antigen is as yet unknown. Unique molecular identifier tags were affixed to discrete cDNA molecules. One entry per CDR3 protein results from TCRdb running MiXCR on the 5' RACE reads. The sample carries roughly 60,000 distinct CDR3 sequences, about an eighth recorded once. These data are taken from a study of early T cells in non-severe SARS-CoV-2 infection. Study as a whole: RNA in bulk from unsorted whole blood was sequenced, and chains were unpaired.

Germline-derived CDR1 and CDR2 are SGHDT and YYEEEE. This CDR3 contains 12 residues. With 3 bases removed from V and 8 bases from J, the gap between germline ends came to 10 bases. Points from the study as a whole: The VDJdb matching leaned toward anti-spike CD8 responses and overlooked private and CD4 specificities.

This chain connects TRBV5-6 to TRBJ2-3; D may correspond to TRBD1 or TRBD2 (5 bases each). This receptor was identified in an adult who was a healthcare worker with PCR-confirmed SARS-CoV-2 infection or an uninfected control (not recorded which). Input material: whole blood. This chain's CDR3 is CASSWPGTTQYF. The DNA of the CDR3 is TGTGCCAGCAGCTGGCCAGGGACTACGCAGTATTTT.